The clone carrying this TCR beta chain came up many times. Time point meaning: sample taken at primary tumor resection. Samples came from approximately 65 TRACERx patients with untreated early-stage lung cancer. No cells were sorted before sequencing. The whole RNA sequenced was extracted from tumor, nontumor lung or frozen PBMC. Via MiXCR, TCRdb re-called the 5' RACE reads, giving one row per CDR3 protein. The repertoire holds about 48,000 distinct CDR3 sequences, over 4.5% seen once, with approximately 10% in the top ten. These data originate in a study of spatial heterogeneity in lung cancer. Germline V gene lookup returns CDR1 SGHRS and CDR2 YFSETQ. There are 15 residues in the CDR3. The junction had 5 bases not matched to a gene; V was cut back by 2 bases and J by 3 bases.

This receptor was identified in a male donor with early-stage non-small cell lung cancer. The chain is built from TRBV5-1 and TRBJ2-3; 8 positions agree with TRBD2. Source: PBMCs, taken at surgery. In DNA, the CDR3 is TGCGCCAGCAGCTTAAGCGGGAGTGGGACAGATACGCAGTATTTT. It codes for CASSLSGSGTDTQYF.